The sequence of this TCR beta chain was determined in a study of beta chain features in type 1 diabetes (dated by TCRdb to 2017 to 2018). Notes on the research overall: Patients and healthy donors did not differ in mean age, gender distribution, total cell number or subset yield. A total of roughly 110 million sorted cells were examined across all samples, and the number of cells per subset was strongly correlated with RNA yield. In the study, recently diagnosed type 1 diabetes patients and matched healthy donors were compared on the TCRB repertoires of their sorted circulating CD4+ T cell subsets. Regulatory and stem cell-like memory subsets were obtained from only 8 patients and roughly eight healthy donors, while naive and central memory subsets were obtained from all 30 or so donors.

From the germline V gene, CDR1 is SQVTM and CDR2 is ANQGSEA. V is cut by 4 bases and J by 0 bases, and the space between the germline ends is 9 bases. From cysteine to phenylalanine, the CDR3 is 14 amino acids long. Kept here is only the CDR3 DNA, which spans 42 bases and is read in frame from base 1. Each donor gave one peripheral blood draw, around 0.12 L on average, collected into heparinised tubes. Using a panel that included CD45RO, CCR7, CD25, CD127, CD95 and CD27, naive, central memory, regulatory and stem cell-like memory CD4+ T cells were sorted on a BD FACSAria II. Every sorted population had a purity above 95%. PBMCs were isolated right away by Lymphoprep density gradient centrifugation and were stained directly, without culture. So that batch effects would be minimized, each experiment stained and sorted samples in pairs, pairing one healthy donor with one patient. Study-level results and caveats: The naive, central memory and regulatory TCRB repertoires appeared to resemble one another more closely among patients than among healthy donors. Only small numbers of individuals were included in the HLA sub-analyses, which left unresolved whether HLA type had any influence on TCRB rearrangement. Type 1 diabetes patients showed a moderate but significant shortening of TCRB CDR3 length in all four CD4+ subsets. Shorter templates might be favored by PCR, yet because patient and control samples were amplified and corrected together, any such skew would affect both groups equally. Patients with type 1 diabetes made fewer insertions and deleted more nucleotides at VDJ recombination sites, implying thymic rearrangement abnormalities. Sequencing cDNA rather than genomic DNA could over-represent highly expressing activated cells, although activation and CD3 levels did not differ between groups.

The entire isolated RNA was reverse transcribed using the High Capacity cDNA Reverse Transcription Kit, and thus expressed TCRB transcripts were sequenced. Deep immunoSEQ sequencing was performed on naive, central memory and regulatory T cell samples, with an average of roughly 3.6 million total reads per sample. After sorted cells were lysed in RLT buffer, RNA was extracted with DNase-treated RNeasy Micro or Mini kits, with the choice depending on cell number. Each cell subset was processed on its own to prevent cross-contamination, while patient and healthy donor samples were processed together. TCRB sequences were amplified from cDNA with the immunoSEQ multiplex PCR, producing 87-bp fragments spanning the CDR3 region. The amplicons were sequenced using the Illumina HiSeq platform. Per the authors' processing: Synthetic template baselines were used to correct PCR bias computationally, reads within Hamming distance 2 were collapsed, and singletons that could not be merged were discarded. Reads were aligned to IMGT to assign V, D and J genes, CDR3 length, and insertions or deletions at six rearrangement sites. Within each subset, clonotype counts were normalized to sorted cell number, and only after that were true diversity and Gini coefficients computed with the tcR R package. The overlap coefficient, calculated on TCRB nucleotide sequences, was used to measure repertoire sharing. Out-of-frame TCRB sequences from naive cells were analyzed to stand in for the pre-selection repertoire. TCRdb took over this immuneACCESS table, retaining in-frame rearrangements with V and J assigned. Such tables are incomplete; in checked studies, under half of the missing clones stem from an unresolved V gene, and the remainder is unexplained. That table furnishes V, J and clone size, whereas the DNA furnished D and trimming. This sample is represented by 150,000 to 200,000 clones; 63% of them were singletons. Around 0.096% of the sample belongs to the ten largest clones.

This clone appeared a few times. This clone's antigen is unknown. Within one base of it there is no much larger clone, and no base qualities were kept. This clonotype originated in a young man with type 1 diabetes. The V gene is TRBV29-1 and the J gene is TRBJ1-4, with no D gene named confidently. The specimen was naive CD4+ T cells from blood. The cell subset or site label, read with the paper, signifies: true naive CD4+ T cells. CDR3 region: CSVGRSATNEKLFF. The nucleotide sequence reads TGCAGCGTTGGCCGATCCGCAACTAATGAAAAACTGTTTTTT.